The text below deals with one T cell receptor beta chain. What it recognizes is unknown. This sample stems from a study of post-analysis software for immune sequencing data. In the study overall: Included courses were relapsing-remitting and secondary progressive multiple sclerosis; progressive-relapsing multiple sclerosis was also included. Overall study findings and caveats: Controls had lower frequencies than patients of about 5 TRBV segments, which included TRBV5-6, TRBV5-1 and TRBV20-1. For normalized Chao1 diversity, multiple sclerosis patients scored significantly lower than controls did. Strong co-clustering by F measure was evident for samples that had been prepared in the same batch.

Unique molecular identifiers had been added to the TCR beta cDNA libraries. TCRdb passed the PCR reads through MiXCR, listing each CDR3 protein once. The sample has roughly 400,000 distinct CDR3 sequences, less than 40% seen once; the top ten hold roughly 8.2%. The CDR3 is made up of 14 amino acids. V lost 0 bases to trimming and J lost 8 bases; unmatched junction nucleotides: 4. Germline CDR1 reads MNHEY; CDR2 reads SVGEGT. Material for sequencing was blood. The gene calls are TRBV6-2 or TRBV6-3 and TRBJ2-1; TRBD2 matches 7 bases. This sequence originates from a girl aged 2 to 9 with multiple sclerosis. In DNA form, the CDR3 reads TGTGCCAGCAGTTACTCGGCTAGCGGTCATGAGCAGTTCTTC. It specifies CASSYSASGHEQFF.